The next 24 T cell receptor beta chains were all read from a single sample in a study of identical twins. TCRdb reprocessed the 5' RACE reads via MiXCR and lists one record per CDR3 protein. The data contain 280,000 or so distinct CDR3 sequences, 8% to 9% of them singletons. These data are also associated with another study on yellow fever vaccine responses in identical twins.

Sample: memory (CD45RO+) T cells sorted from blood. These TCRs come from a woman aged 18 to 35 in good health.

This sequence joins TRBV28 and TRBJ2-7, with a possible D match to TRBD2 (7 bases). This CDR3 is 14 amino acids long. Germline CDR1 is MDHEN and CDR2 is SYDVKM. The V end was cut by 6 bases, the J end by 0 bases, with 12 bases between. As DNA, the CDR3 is TGTGCCAGCAGGAGGGGGGGAAGCTCCTACGAGCAGTACGTC. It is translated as CASRRGGSSYEQYV.

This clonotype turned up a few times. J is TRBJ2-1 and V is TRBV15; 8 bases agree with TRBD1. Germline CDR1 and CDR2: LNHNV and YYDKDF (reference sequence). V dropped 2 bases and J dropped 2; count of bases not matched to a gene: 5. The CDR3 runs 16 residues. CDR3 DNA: TGTGCCACCAGCAGACGTGACAGGGGAGCCTACAATGAGCAGTTCTTC. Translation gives CATSRRDRGAYNEQFF.

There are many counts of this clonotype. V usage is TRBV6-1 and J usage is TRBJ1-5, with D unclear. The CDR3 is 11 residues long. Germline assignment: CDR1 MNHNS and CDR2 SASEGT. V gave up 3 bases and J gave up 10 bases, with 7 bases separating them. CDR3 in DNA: TGTGCCAGCAGTGATCCTAATCCCCAGCATTTT. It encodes CASSDPNPQHF.

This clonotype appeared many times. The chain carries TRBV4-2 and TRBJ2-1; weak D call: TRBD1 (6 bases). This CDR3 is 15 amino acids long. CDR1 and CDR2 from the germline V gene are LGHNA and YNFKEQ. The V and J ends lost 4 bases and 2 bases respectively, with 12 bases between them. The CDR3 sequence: CASSRGRGAYNEQFF. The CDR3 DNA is TGTGCCAGCAGCCGGGGGCGAGGGGCCTACAATGAGCAGTTCTTC.

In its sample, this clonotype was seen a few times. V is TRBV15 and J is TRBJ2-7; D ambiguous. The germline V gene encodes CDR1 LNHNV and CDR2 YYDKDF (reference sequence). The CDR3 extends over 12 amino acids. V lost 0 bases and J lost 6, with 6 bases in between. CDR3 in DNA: TGTGCCACCAGCAGAGATACGATCGAGCAGTACTTC. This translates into CATSRDTIEQYF.

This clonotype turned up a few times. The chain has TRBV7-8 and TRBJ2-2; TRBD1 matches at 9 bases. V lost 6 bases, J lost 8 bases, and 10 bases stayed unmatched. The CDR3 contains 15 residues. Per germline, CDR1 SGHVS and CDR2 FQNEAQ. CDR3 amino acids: CASRPSGTGLGELFF. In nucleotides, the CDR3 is TGTGCCAGCAGGCCTTCCGGGACAGGGTTGGGGGAGCTGTTTTTT. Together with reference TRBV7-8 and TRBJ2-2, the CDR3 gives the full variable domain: GAGVSQSPRYKVAKRGQDVALRCDPISGHVSLFWYQQALGQGPEFLTYFQNEAQLDKSGLPSDRFFAERPEGSVSTLKIQRTQQEDSAVYLCASRPSGTGLGELFFGEGSRLTVL.

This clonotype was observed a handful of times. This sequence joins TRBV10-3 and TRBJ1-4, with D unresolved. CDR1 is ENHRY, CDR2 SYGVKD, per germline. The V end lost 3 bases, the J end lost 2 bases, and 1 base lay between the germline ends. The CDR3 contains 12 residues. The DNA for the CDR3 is TGTGCCATCAGTGACACTAATGAAAAACTGTTTTTT. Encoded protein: CAISDTNEKLFF.

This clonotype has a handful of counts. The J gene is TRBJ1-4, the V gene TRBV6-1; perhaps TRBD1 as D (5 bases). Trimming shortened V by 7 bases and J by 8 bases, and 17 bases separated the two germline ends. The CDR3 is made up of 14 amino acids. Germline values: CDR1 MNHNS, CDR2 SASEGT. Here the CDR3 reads CASTYSLGTEKLFF. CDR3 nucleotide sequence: TGTGCCAGCACCTACAGCCTTGGGACCGAAAAACTGTTTTTT.

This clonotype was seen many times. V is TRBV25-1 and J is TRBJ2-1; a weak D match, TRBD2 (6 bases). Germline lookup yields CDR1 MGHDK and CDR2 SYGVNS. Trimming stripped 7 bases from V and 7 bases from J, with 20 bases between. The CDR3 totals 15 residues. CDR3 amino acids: CASNLGTLGGNEQFF. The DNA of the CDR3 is TGTGCCAGCAATCTTGGCACACTGGGGGGAAATGAGCAGTTCTTC.

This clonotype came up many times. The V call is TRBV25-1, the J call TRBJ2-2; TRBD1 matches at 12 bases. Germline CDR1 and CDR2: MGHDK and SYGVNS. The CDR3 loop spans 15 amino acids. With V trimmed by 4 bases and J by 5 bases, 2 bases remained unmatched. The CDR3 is CASSVGQGATGELFF. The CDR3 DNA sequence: TGTGCCAGCAGTGTGGGACAGGGGGCGACCGGGGAGCTGTTTTTT.

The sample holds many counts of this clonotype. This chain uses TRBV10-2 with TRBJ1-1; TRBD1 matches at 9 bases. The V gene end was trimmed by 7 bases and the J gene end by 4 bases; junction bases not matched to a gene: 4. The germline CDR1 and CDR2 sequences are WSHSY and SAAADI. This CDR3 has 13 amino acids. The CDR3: CASTRDRATEAFF. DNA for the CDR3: TGCGCCAGCACTAGGGACAGGGCCACTGAAGCTTTCTTT.

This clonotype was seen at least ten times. In nucleotides, the CDR3 is TGTGCCAGCAGAAAAGGGGGGACTGAGATTGAAGCTTTCTTT. It is translated as CASRKGGTEIEAFF. The V gene is TRBV6-1, the J gene TRBJ1-1; weak D call: TRBD1 (6 bases). Germline CDR1 MNHNS, CDR2 SASEGT. Deletions cut 6 bases from V and 7 bases from J, with 18 bases between. This CDR3 has 14 residues.

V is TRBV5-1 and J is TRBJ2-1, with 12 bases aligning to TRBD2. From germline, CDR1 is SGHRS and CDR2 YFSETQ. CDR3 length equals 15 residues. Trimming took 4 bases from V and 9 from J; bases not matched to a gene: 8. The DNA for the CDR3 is TGCGCCAGCAGCGGATCTAGCGGGAGGGCCGGTGAGCAGTTCTTC. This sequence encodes CASSGSSGRAGEQFF.

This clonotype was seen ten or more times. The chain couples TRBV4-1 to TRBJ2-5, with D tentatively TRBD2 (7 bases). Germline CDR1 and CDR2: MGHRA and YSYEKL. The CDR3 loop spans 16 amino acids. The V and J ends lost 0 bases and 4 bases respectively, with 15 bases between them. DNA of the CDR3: TGCGCCAGCAGCCAAGACTGGGGGGGGGCCGTAGAGACCCAGTACTTC. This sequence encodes CASSQDWGGAVETQYF.

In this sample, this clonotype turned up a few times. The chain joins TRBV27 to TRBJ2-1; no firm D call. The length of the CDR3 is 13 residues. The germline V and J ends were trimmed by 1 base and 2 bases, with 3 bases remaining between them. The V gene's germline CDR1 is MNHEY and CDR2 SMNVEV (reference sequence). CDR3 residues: CASSLFAYNEQFF. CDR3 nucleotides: TGTGCCAGCAGTTTATTTGCCTACAATGAGCAGTTCTTC.

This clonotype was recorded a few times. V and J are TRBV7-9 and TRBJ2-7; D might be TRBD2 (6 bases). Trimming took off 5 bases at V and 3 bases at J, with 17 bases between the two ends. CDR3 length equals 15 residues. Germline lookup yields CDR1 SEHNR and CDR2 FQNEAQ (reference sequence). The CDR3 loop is CASSRGGVKGYEQYV. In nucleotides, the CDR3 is TGTGCCAGCAGCCGCGGCGGGGTCAAGGGCTACGAGCAGTACGTC.

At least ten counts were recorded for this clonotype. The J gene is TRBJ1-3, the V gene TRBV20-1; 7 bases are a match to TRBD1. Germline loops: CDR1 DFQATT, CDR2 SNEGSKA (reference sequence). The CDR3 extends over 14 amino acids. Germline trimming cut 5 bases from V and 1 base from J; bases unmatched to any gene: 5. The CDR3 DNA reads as TGCAGTGCTTCGACGACAGGGTCTGGAAACACCATATATTTT. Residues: CSASTTGSGNTIYF.

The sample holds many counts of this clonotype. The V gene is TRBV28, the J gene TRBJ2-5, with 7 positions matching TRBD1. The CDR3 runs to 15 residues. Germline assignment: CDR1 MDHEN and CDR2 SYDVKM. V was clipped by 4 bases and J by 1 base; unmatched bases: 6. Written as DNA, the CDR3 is TGTGCCAGCAGTTCAACCTGGACAGGCCAAGAGACCCAGTACTTC. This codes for CASSSTWTGQETQYF.

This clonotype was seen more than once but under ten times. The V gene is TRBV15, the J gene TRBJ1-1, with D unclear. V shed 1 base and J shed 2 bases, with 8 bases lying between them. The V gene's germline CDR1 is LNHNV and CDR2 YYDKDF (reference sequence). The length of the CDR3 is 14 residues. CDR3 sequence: CATSRGDSNTEAFF. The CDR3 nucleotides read TGTGCCACCAGCAGAGGGGATTCCAACACTGAAGCTTTCTTT. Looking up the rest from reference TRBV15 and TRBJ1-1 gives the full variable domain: DAMVIQNPRYQVTQFGKPVTLSCSQTLNHNVMYWYQQKSSQAPKLLFHYYDKDFNNEADTPDNFQSRRPNTSFCFLDIRSPGLGDTAMYLCATSRGDSNTEAFFGQGTRLTVV.

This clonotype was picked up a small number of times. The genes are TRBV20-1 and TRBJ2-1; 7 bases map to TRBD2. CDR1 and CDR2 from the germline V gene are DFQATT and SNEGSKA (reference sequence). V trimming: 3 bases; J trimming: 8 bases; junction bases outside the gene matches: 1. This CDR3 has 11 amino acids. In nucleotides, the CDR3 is TGCAGTGCTAGGGGAGGGCATGAGCAGTTCTTC. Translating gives CSARGGHEQFF.

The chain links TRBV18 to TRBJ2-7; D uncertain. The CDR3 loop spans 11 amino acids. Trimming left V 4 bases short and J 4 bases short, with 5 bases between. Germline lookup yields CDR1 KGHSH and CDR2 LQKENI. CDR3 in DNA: TGTGCCAGCTCACAGGAATACGAGCAGTACGTC. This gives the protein CASSQEYEQYV.

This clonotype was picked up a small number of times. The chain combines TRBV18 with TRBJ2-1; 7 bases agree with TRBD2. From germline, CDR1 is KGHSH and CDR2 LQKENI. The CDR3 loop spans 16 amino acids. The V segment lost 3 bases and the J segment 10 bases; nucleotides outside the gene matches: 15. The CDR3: CASSPYYLAENKEQFF. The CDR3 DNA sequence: TGTGCCAGCTCACCGTACTATCTAGCGGAAAATAAGGAGCAGTTCTTC. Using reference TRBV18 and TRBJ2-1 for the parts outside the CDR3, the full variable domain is NAGVMQNPRHLVRRRGQEARLRCSPMKGHSHVYWYRQLPEEGLKFMVYLQKENIIDESGMPKERFSAEFPKEGPSILRIQQVVRGDSAAYFCASSPYYLAENKEQFFGPGTRLTVL.

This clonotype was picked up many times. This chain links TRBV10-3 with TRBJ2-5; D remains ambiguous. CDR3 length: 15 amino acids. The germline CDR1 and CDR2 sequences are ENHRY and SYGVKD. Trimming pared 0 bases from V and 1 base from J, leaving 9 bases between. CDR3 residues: CAISESAGSQETQYF. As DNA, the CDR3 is TGTGCCATCAGTGAGTCGGCAGGTAGCCAAGAGACCCAGTACTTC.

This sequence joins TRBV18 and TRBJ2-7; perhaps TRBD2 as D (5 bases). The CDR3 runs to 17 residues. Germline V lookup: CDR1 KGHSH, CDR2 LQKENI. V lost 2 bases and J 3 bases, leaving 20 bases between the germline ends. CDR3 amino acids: CASSPRRTGRELYEQYF. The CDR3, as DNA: TGTGCCAGCTCACCAAGGCGAACCGGACGGGAACTCTACGAGCAGTACTTC.